Listed here are 16 T cell receptor beta chains from one sample, sequenced in a study of human T cells and chemical hapten exposure. TCRdb re-analysed the 5' RACE reads in MiXCR, keeping a single row per CDR3 protein. The sample consists of approximately 140,000 distinct CDR3 sequences, around 4.4% of them appearing once. Before extraction, the whole blood was not fractionated, and total RNA was taken from it. These TCRs come from a female donor in good health.

This chain uses TRBV10-3 with TRBJ2-2; D is ambiguous. V was shortened by 3 bases and J by 0 bases, with 5 bases between the two germline ends. Germline V gene lookup returns CDR1 ENHRY and CDR2 SYGVKD. There are 14 residues in the CDR3. DNA for the CDR3: TGTGCCATCAGTGACATAACGAACACCGGGGAGCTGTTTTTT. Translating gives CAISDITNTGELFF.

This chain joins TRBV29-1 and TRBJ2-1; a weak D match, TRBD1 (6 bases). The CDR3 covers 12 residues. V was pared by 5 bases and J by 5 bases, with 10 bases between. Germline CDR1 reads SQVTM; CDR2 reads ANQGSEA. In DNA form, the CDR3 reads TGCAGCGTTACATACAGGGACAATGAGCAGTTCTTC. As protein: CSVTYRDNEQFF.

This clonotype was counted only a few times. The rearrangement uses TRBV4-2 and TRBJ1-4; TRBD1 might be the D (5 bases). V was trimmed by 1 base and J by 1 base, leaving 13 bases between them. The CDR3 totals 17 residues. From germline, CDR1 is LGHNA and CDR2 YNFKEQ. CDR3 amino acids: CASSQARTRGTNEKLFF. In DNA form, the CDR3 reads TGTGCCAGCAGCCAAGCCCGAACGAGGGGAACTAATGAAAAACTGTTTTTT.

CDR3 sequence (DNA): TGCAGCGTTCGTCCGAATCGGCTGGAGACCCAGTACTTC. It specifies CSVRPNRLETQYF. V and J are TRBV29-1 and TRBJ2-5, with no clear D. Trimming removed 5 bases at V and 5 bases at J, with 15 bases between. This CDR3 spans 13 amino acids. Germline CDR1 SQVTM, CDR2 ANQGSEA.

The table lists this clonotype with many counts. The chain has TRBV15 and TRBJ2-2; no clear D gene. This CDR3 has 13 residues. Germline V lookup: CDR1 LNHNV, CDR2 YYDKDF (reference sequence). V was pared by 7 bases and J by 1 base, with 7 bases between. The CDR3 coding sequence is TGTGCCACCAAGGCGGAGAACACCGGGGAGCTGTTTTTT. Protein sequence: CATKAENTGELFF. Drawing the rest from reference TRBV15 and TRBJ2-2, the complete variable domain is DAMVIQNPRYQVTQFGKPVTLSCSQTLNHNVMYWYQQKSSQAPKLLFHYYDKDFNNEADTPDNFQSRRPNTSFCFLDIRSPGLGDTAMYLCATKAENTGELFFGEGSRLTVL.

This clonotype was picked up many times. The V gene is TRBV10-3, the J gene TRBJ2-1; 10 positions match TRBD2. The trim removed 6 bases at V and 10 bases at J, leaving 6 bases unmatched. Germline CDR1 reads ENHRY; CDR2 reads SYGVKD. There are 13 residues in the CDR3. Written as DNA, the CDR3 is TGTGCCATCAGAAGCGGGGGGGAGGGGGAGCAGTTCTTC. It translates to CAIRSGGEGEQFF.

This clonotype has ten or more counts. The gene calls are TRBV10-3 and TRBJ1-6; the D gene is possibly TRBD1 (5 bases). V was clipped by 0 bases and J by 7 bases, with 13 bases between them. Germline V gene lookup returns CDR1 ENHRY and CDR2 SYGVKD. This CDR3 contains 16 residues. The CDR3 loop reads CAISESLGGSNSPLHF. The CDR3 DNA reads as TGTGCCATCAGTGAGTCGTTGGGGGGTTCGAATTCACCCCTCCACTTT.

This clonotype was seen ten or more times. The chain is built from TRBV4-2 and TRBJ2-3, with 10 bases aligning to TRBD1. Germline CDR1 and CDR2: LGHNA and YNFKEQ. The CDR3 covers 15 residues. The ends lost 4 bases at V and 5 bases at J; junction bases unmatched: 6. The CDR3 DNA follows: TGTGCCAGCAGCCGGGGACAGGGGATAATAGATACGCAGTATTTT. Translation gives CASSRGQGIIDTQYF.

In its sample, this clonotype was seen many times. The chain combines TRBV6-5 with TRBJ2-1; unclear D gene. V was cut by 2 bases and J by 0 bases, with 17 bases left in between. Germline loops: CDR1 MNHEY, CDR2 SVGAGI. The CDR3 is 18 amino acids. This CDR3 is CASSYGRPLGSSYNEQFF. DNA of the CDR3: TGTGCCAGCAGTTACGGGCGTCCCTTGGGCAGCTCCTACAATGAGCAGTTCTTC.

In its sample, this clonotype was seen many times. The chain links TRBV7-9 to TRBJ1-2, with TRBD1 identical over 7 bases. Trimming removed 6 bases from V and 5 bases from J; junction bases left unmatched: 9. The CDR3 is made up of 14 amino acids. CDR1 SEHNR and CDR2 FQNEAQ come from the germline V gene (reference sequence). DNA for the CDR3: TGTGCCAGCAGGGGGGGACAGTTAATTTATGGCTACACCTTC. This translates into CASRGGQLIYGYTF.

This chain joins TRBV6-2 or TRBV6-3 and TRBJ2-3; 9 bases are a match to TRBD2. V gave up 6 bases and J gave up 0 bases; unmatched junction bases: 7. The CDR3 contains 16 residues. Germline V gene sequence: CDR1 MNHEY, CDR2 SVGEGT. The CDR3 DNA reads as TGTGCCAGCAGCAGAAAGCGGGGGGCTAGCACAGATACGCAGTATTTT. Protein product: CASSRKRGASTDTQYF.

A few counts support this clonotype. The chain combines TRBV27 with TRBJ1-5, with TRBD1 matching over 10 bases. Germline values: CDR1 MNHEY, CDR2 SMNVEV (reference sequence). The CDR3 spans 17 residues. With 0 bases clipped from V and 5 bases from J, the junction kept 7 bases outside the gene matches. The CDR3 loop is CASSLSPGQGTDQPQHF. For the CDR3, the DNA is TGTGCCAGCAGTTTATCCCCGGGACAGGGGACGGATCAGCCCCAGCATTTT.

This clonotype showed up many times. The gene calls are TRBV7-6 and TRBJ1-1, with D perhaps TRBD1 (5 bases). Trimming stripped 5 bases from V and 2 bases from J, with 24 bases between. Per germline, CDR1 SGHVS and CDR2 FNYEAQ. This CDR3 comprises 18 residues. The DNA for the CDR3 is TGTGCCAGCAGCCCGAATTGGGGCTGGGTAGATAATAACACTGAAGCTTTCTTT. Protein sequence: CASSPNWGWVDNNTEAFF. The variable domain in full, completed from reference TRBV7-6 and TRBJ1-1, reads GAGVSQSPRYKVTKRGQDVALRCDPISGHVSLYWYRQALGQGPEFLTYFNYEAQQDKSGLPNDRFSAERPEGSISTLTIQRTEQRDSAMYRCASSPNWGWVDNNTEAFFGQGTRLTVV.

The CDR3 loop reads CASRSTLAGGRTDTQYF. The CDR3 coding sequence is TGTGCCAGCAGGTCCACGCTAGCGGGGGGGCGTACAGATACGCAGTATTTT. The V and J genes are TRBV6-6 and TRBJ2-3; 12 nucleotides agree with TRBD2. The CDR3 totals 17 residues. Unmatched junction bases numbered 10, after V lost 6 bases and J lost 3 bases. In germline, CDR1 is MNHNY, CDR2 SVGAGI (reference sequence).

This clonotype was observed at least ten times. The rearrangement links TRBV20-1 to TRBJ2-3, with TRBD2 matching 9 bases. Germline lookup yields CDR1 DFQATT and CDR2 SNEGSKA (reference sequence). Germline trimming cut 0 bases from V and 7 bases from J; bases unmatched to any gene: 5. This CDR3 has 14 amino acids. CDR3 amino acids: CSARERGGSYTQYF. CDR3 in DNA: TGCAGTGCTAGAGAGCGGGGGGGCTCATATACGCAGTATTTT.

The chain uses TRBV6-5 and TRBJ2-3; the D gene is possibly TRBD1 (5 bases). Germline loops: CDR1 MNHEY, CDR2 SVGAGI. The CDR3 length is 15 residues. With 0 bases removed from V and 1 base from J, the gap between germline ends came to 8 bases. The CDR3 coding sequence is TGTGCCAGCAGTTACTCAGGGGTAGGCACAGATACGCAGTATTTT. It is translated as CASSYSGVGTDTQYF.